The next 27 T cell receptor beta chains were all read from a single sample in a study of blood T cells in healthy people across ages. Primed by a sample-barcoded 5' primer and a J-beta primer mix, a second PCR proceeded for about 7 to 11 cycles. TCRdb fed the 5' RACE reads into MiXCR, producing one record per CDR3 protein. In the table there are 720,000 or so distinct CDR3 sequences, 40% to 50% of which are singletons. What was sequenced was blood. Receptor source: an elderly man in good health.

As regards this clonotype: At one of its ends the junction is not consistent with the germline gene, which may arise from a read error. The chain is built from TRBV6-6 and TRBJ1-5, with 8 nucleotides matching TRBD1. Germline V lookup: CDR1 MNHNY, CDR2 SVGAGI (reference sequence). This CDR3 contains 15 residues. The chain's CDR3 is CASRFKTGANRPQHF. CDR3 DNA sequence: TGTGCCAGCAGGTTCAAGACAGGGGCCAATCGGCCCCAGCATTTT.

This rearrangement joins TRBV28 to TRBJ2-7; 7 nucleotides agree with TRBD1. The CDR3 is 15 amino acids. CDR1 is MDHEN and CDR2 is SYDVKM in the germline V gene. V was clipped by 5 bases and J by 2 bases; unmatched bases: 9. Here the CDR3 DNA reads TGTGCCAGCAGTCCCCCGGGACAGAATGCCTACGAGCAGTACTTC. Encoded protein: CASSPPGQNAYEQYF.

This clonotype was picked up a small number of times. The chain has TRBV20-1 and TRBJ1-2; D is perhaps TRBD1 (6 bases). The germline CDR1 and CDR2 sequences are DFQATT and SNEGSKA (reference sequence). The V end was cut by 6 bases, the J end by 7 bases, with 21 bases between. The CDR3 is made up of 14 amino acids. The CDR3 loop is CSALELQGRGGYTF. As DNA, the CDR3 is TGCAGTGCCCTAGAGCTTCAGGGGAGGGGTGGCTACACCTTC.

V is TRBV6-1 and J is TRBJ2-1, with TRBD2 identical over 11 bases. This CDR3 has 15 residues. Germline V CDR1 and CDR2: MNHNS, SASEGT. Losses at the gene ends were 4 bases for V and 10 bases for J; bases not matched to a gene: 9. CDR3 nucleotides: TGTGCCAGCAGTGTCGTTAGCGGGGGGGCCCGGGAGCAGTTCTTC. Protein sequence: CASSVVSGGAREQFF.

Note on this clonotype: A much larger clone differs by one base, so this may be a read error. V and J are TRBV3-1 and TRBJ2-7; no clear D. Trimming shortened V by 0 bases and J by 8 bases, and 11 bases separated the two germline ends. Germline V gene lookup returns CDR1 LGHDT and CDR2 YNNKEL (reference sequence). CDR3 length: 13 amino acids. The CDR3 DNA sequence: TGTGCCAGCAGCCAAGATCAGATCAGCAAGCAGTACTTC. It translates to CASSQDQISKQYF.

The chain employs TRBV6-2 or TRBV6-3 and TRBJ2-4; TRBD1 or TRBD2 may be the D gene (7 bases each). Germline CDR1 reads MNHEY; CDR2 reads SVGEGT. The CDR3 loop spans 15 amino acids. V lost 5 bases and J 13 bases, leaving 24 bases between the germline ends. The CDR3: CASSTGRGLYNEQYF. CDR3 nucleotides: TGTGCCAGCAGTACGGGGAGGGGGCTATACAATGAGCAGTACTTC.

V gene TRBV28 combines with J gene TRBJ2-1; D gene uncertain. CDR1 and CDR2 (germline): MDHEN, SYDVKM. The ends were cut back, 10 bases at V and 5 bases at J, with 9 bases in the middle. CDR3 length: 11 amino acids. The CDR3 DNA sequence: TGTGCCATCAGCATGAACAATGAGCAGTTCTTC. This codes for CAISMNNEQFF.

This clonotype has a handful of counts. The CDR3 sequence: CSVAVGTFYNEQYF. The CDR3 DNA sequence: TGCAGCGTTGCCGTGGGGACCTTCTACAATGAGCAGTACTTC. This rearrangement joins TRBV29-1 to TRBJ2-1; D is possibly TRBD1 or TRBD2 (5 bases each). Near its end, the DNA agrees better with TRBJ2-7, so the J call may be wrong. CDR1 is SQVTM, CDR2 ANQGSEA, per germline. This CDR3 is built from 14 residues.

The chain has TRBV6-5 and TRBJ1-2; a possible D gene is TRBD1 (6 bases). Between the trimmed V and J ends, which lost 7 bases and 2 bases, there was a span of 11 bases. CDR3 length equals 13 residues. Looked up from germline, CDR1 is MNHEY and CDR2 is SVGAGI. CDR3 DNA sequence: TGTGCCAGCAAGGTCGGGACAAACTATGGCTACACCTTC. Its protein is CASKVGTNYGYTF.

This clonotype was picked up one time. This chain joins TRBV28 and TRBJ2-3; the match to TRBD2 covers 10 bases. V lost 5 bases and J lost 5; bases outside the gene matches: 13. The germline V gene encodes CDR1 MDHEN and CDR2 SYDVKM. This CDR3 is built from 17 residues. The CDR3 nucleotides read TGTGCCAGCAGTGTGGGGCCGGGGCTAGCGGGAGTAGATACGCAGTATTTT. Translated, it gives CASSVGPGLAGVDTQYF.

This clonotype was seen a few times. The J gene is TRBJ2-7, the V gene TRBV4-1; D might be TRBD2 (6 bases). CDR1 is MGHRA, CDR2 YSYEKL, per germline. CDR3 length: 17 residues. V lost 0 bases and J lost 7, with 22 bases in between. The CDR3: CASSQDSGTAGLNEQYF. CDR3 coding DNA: TGCGCCAGCAGCCAAGATTCTGGGACGGCGGGGCTCAATGAGCAGTACTTC.

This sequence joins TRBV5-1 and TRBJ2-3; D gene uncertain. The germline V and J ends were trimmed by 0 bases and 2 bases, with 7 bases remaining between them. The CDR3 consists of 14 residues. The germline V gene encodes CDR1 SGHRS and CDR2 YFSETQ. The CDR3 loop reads CASSLEQLTDTQYF. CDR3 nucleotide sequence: TGCGCCAGCAGCTTGGAGCAGCTCACAGATACGCAGTATTTT.

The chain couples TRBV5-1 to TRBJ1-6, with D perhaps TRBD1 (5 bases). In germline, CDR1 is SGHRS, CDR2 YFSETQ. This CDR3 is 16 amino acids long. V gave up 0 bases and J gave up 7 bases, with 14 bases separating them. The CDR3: CASSLAGSGWNSPLHF. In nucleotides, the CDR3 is TGCGCCAGCAGCTTGGCCGGGTCAGGGTGGAATTCACCCCTCCACTTT.

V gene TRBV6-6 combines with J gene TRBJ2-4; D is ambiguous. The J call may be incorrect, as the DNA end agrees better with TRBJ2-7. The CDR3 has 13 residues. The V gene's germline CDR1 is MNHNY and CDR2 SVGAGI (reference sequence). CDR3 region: CASSYSDTFEQYF. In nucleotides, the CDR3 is TGTGCCAGCAGTTACTCTGACACGTTCGAGCAGTACTTC.

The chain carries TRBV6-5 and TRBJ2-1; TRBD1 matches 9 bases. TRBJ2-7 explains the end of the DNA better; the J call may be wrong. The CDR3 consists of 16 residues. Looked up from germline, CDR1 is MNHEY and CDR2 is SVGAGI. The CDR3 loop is CASSFLDRGSYNEQYF. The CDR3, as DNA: TGTGCCAGCAGTTTCCTGGACAGGGGCTCCTACAATGAGCAGTACTTC.

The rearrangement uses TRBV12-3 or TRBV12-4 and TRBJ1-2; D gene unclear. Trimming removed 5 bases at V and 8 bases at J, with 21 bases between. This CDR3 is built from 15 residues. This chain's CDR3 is CASSITGLEVGGYTF. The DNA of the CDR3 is TGTGCCAGCAGTATCACGGGATTAGAGGTGGGCGGCTACACCTTC.

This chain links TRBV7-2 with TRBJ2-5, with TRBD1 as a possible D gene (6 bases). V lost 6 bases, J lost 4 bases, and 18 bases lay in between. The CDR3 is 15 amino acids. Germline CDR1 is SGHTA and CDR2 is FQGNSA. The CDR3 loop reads CASSPRAQGAETQYF. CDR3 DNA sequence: TGTGCCAGCAGTCCTAGAGCACAGGGTGCAGAGACCCAGTACTTC. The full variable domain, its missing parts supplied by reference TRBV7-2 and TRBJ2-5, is GAGVSQSPSNKVTEKGKDVELRCDPISGHTALYWYRQSLGQGLEFLIYFQGNSAPDKSGLPSDRFSAERTGGSVSTLTIQRTQQEDSAVYLCASSPRAQGAETQYFGPGTRLLVL.

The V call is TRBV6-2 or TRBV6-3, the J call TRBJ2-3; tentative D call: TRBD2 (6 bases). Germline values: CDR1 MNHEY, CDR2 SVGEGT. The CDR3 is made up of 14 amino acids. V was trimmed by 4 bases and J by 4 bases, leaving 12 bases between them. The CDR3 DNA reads TGTGCCAGCAGTTGGGGGGAAGGGCCAGATACGCAGTATTTT. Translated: CASSWGEGPDTQYF.

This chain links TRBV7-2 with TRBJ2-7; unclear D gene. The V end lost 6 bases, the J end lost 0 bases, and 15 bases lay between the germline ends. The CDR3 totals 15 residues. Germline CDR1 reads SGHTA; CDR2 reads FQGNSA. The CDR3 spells CASSPGRAISYEQYF. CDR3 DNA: TGTGCCAGCAGTCCAGGTCGGGCTATCTCCTACGAGCAGTACTTC.

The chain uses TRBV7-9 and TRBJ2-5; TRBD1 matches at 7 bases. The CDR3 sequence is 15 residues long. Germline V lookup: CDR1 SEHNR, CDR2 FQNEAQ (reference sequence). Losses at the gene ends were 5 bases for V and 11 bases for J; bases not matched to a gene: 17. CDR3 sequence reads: CASSTPGTEYNEQYF. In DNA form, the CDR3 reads TGTGCCAGCAGCACGCCCGGGACAGAATACAATGAGCAGTACTTC. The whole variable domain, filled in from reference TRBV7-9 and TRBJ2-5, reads DTGVSQNPRHKITKRGQNVTFRCDPISEHNRLYWYRQTLGQGPEFLTYFQNEAQLEKSRLLSDRFSAERPKGSFSTLEIQRTEQGDSAMYLCASSTPGTEYNEQYFGPGTRLLVL.

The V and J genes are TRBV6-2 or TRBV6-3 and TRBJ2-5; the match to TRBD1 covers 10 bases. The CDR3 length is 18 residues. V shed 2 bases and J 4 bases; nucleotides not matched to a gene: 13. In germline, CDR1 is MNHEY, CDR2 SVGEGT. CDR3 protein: CASSYATGGAFGRETQYF. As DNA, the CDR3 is TGTGCCAGCAGTTACGCGACAGGGGGCGCGTTTGGTCGAGAGACCCAGTACTTC.

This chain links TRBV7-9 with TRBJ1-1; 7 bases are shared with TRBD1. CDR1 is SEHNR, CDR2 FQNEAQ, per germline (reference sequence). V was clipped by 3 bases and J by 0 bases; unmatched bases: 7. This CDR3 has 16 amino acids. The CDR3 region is CASSFYSTGMNTEAFF. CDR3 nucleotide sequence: TGTGCCAGCAGCTTCTACTCGACAGGGATGAACACTGAAGCTTTCTTT. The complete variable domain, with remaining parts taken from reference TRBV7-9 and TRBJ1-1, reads DTGVSQNPRHKITKRGQNVTFRCDPISEHNRLYWYRQTLGQGPEFLTYFQNEAQLEKSRLLSDRFSAERPKGSFSTLEIQRTEQGDSAMYLCASSFYSTGMNTEAFFGQGTRLTVV.

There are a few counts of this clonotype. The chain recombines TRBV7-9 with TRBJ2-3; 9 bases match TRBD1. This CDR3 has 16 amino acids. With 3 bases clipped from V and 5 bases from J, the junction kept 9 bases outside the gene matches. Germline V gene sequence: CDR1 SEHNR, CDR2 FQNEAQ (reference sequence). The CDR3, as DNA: TGTGCCAGCAGCTTCGCCGGGACAGGGCCACAAGATACGCAGTATTTT. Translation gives CASSFAGTGPQDTQYF.

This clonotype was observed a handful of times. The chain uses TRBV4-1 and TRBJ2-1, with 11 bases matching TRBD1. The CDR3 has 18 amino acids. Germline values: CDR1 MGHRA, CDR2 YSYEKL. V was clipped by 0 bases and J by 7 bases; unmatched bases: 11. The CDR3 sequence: CASSQEASGTGGSNEQFF. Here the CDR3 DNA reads TGCGCCAGCAGCCAAGAAGCCTCCGGGACAGGGGGATCGAATGAGCAGTTCTTC.

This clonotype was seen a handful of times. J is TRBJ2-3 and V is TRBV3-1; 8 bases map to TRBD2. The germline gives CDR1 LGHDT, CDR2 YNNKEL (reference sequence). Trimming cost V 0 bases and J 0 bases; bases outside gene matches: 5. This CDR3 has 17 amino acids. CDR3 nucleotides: TGTGCCAGCAGCCAAGATCCTCCTAGCGGGAGCACAGATACGCAGTATTTT. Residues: CASSQDPPSGSTDTQYF.

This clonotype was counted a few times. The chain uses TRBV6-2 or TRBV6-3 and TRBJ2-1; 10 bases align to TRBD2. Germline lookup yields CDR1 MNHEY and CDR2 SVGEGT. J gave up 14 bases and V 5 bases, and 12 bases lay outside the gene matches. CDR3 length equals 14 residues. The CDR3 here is CASSEPIIAGGEFF. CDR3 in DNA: TGTGCCAGCAGTGAACCGATCATAGCGGGAGGTGAGTTCTTC.

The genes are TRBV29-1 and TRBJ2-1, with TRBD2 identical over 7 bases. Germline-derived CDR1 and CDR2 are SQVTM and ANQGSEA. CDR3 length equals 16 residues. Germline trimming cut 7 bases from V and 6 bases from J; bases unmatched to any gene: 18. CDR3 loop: CSARGSAGRNCNEQFF. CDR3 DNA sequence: TGCAGCGCAAGGGGATCAGCGGGGCGGAATTGCAATGAGCAGTTCTTC.